This T cell receptor (beta chain) appears in the sequencing data of a study of control samples from healthy donors and cancer patients. Germline CDR1 LNHDA, CDR2 SQIVND (reference sequence). The CDR3 loop spans 18 amino acids. Between the trimmed V and J ends, which lost 7 bases and 0 bases, there was a span of 21 bases. TCRdb's copy holds only in-frame clones and misses some; the assay was immunoSEQ multiplex PCR. The sample records roughly 100,000 clones, 91% being singletons. The table lists this clone with a few counts. The TCR originated in a woman in her 30s in good health. Sequenced input: blood. J is TRBJ1-4 and V is TRBV19; the D gene is possibly TRBD1 (6 bases). The CDR3 DNA follows: TGTGCCAGTAAAGGGGGGGCAGGGGCGATTGCAACTAATGAAAAACTGTTTTTT. This sequence encodes CASKGGAGAIATNEKLFF.